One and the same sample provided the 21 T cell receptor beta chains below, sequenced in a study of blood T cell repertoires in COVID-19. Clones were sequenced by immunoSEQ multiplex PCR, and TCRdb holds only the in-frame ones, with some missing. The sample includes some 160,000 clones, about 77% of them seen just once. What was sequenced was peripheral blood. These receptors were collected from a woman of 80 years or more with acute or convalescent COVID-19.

The CDR3 coding sequence is TGCAGTGCTAGTAGTTCGACAGGGGGGAACACTGAAGCTTTCTTT. It specifies CSASSSTGGNTEAFF. V is TRBV20-1 and J is TRBJ1-1; 9 bases are shared with TRBD1. Per the germline V gene, CDR1 is DFQATT and CDR2 is SNEGSKA (reference sequence). J was trimmed by 1 base and V by 3 bases; bases with no gene match: 6. The CDR3 has 15 amino acids.

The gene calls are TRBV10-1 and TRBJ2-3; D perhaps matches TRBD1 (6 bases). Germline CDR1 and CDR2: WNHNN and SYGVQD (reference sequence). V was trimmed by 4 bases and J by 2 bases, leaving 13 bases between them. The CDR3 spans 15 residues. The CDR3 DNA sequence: TGCGCCAGCAGTGTTGGGACACAGTACACAGATACGCAGTATTTT. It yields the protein CASSVGTQYTDTQYF.

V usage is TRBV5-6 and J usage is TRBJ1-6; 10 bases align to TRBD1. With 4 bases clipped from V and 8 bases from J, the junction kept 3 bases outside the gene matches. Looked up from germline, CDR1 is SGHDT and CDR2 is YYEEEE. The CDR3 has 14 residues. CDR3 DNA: TGTGCCAGCAGCCCGGACAGGGGGTATTCACCCCTCCACTTT. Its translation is CASSPDRGYSPLHF.

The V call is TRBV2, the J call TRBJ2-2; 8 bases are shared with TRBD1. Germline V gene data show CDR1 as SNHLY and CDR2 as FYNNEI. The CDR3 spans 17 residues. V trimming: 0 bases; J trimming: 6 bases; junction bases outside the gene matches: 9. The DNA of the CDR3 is TGTGCCAGCAGTGAAGCACTTCAGGGGGCGCGGGCCGGGGAGCTGTTTTTT. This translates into CASSEALQGARAGELFF.

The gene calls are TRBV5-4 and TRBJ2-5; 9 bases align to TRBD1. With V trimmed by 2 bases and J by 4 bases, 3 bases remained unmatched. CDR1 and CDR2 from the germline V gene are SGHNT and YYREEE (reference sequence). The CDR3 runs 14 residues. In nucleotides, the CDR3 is TGTGCCAGCAGCTTACAGGGGGCGGGAGAGACCCAGTACTTC. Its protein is CASSLQGAGETQYF.

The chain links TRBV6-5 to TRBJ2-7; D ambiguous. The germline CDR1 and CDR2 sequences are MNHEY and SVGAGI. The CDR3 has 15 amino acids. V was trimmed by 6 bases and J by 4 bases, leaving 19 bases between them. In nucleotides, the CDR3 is TGTGCCAGCAGAACCCCTGGAAGGCTACTATACGAGCAGTACTTC. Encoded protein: CASRTPGRLLYEQYF.

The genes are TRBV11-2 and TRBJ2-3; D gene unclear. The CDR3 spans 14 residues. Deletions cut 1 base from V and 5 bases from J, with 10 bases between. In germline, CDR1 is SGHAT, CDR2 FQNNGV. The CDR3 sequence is CASSLGPSLDTQYF. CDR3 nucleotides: TGTGCCAGCAGCTTAGGTCCTTCCCTAGATACGCAGTATTTT.

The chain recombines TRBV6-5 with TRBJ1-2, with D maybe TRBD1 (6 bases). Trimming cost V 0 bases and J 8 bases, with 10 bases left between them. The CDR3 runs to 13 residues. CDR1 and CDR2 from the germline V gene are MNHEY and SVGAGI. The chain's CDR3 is CASSYSSGGGYTF. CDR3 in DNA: TGTGCCAGCAGTTACTCGAGTGGGGGCGGCTACACCTTC.

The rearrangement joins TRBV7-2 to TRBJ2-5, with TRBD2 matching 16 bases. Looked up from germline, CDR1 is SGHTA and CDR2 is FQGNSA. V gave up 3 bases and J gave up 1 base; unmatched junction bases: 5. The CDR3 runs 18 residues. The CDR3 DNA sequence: TGTGCCAGCAGCTTCGGGACTAGCGGGAGGGTCCGCCAAGAGACCCAGTACTTC. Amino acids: CASSFGTSGRVRQETQYF.

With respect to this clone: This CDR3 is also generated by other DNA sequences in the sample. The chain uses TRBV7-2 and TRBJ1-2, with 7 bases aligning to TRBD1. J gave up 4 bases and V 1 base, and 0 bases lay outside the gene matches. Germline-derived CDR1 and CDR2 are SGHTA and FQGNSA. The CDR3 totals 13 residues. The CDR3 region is CASSLGQGYGYTF. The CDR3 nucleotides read TGTGCCAGCAGCTTAGGACAGGGCTATGGCTACACCTTC.

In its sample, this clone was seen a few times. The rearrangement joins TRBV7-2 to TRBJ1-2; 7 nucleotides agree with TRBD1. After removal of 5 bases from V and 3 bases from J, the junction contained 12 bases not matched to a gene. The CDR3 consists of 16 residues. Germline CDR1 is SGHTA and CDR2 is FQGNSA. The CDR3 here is CASSLLPGQRDYGYTF. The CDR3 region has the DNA TGTGCCAGCAGCCTCCTTCCGGGACAGCGTGACTATGGCTACACCTTC.

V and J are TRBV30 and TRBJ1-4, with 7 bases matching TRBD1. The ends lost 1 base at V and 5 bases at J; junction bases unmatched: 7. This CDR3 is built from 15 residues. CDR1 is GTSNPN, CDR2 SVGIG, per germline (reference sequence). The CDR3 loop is CAWSAPRQGNEKLFF. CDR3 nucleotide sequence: TGTGCCTGGAGTGCACCTAGACAGGGAAATGAAAAACTGTTTTTT. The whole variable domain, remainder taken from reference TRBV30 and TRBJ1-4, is SQTIHQWPATLVQPVGSPLSLECTVEGTSNPNLYWYRQAAGRGLQLLFYSVGIGQISSEVPQNLSASRPQDRQFILSSKKLLLSDSGFYLCAWSAPRQGNEKLFFGSGTQLSVL.

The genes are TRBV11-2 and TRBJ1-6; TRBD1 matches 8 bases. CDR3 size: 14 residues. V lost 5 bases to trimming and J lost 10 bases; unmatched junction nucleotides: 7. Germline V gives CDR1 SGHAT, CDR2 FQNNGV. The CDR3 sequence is CASSDGQGWSPLHF. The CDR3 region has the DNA TGTGCCAGCAGCGACGGACAGGGTTGGTCACCCCTCCACTTT.

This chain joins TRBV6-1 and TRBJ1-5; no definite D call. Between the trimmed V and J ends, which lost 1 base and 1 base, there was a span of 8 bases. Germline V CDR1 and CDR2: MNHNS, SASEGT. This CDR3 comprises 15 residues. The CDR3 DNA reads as TGTGCCAGCAGTGAAGAATCTCTGAGCAATCAGCCCCAGCATTTT. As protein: CASSEESLSNQPQHF.

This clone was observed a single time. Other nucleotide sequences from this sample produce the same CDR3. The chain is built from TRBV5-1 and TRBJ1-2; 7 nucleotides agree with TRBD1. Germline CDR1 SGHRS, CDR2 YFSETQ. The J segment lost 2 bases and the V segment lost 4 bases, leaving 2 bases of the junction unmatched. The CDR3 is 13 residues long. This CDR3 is CASSPGQNYGYTF. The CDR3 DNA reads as TGCGCCAGCAGCCCGGGACAGAACTATGGCTACACCTTC.

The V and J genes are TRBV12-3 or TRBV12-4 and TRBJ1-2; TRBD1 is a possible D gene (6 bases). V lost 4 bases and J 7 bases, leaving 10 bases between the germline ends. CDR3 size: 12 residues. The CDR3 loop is CASSSGAAGYTF. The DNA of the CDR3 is TGTGCCAGCAGTTCAGGGGCGGCTGGCTACACCTTC.

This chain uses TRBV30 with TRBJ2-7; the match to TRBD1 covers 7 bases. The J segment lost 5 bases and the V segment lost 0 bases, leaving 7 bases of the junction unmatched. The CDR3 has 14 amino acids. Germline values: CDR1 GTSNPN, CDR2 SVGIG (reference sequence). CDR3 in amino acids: CAWSVGAGGNEQYF. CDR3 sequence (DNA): TGTGCCTGGAGTGTCGGGGCAGGGGGAAACGAGCAGTACTTC.

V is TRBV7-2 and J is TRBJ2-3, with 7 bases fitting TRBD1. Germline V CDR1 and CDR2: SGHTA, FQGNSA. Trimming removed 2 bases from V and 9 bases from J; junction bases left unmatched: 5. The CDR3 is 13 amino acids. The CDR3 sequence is CASSLQGETTQYF. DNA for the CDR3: TGTGCCAGCAGCTTACAGGGGGAGACGACGCAGTATTTT.

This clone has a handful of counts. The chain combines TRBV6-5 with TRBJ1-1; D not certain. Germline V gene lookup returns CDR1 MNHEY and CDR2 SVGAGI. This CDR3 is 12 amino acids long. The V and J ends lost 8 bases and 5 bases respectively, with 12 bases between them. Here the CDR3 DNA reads TGTGCCAGCCGGGAGGGTCGAACTGAAGCTTTCTTT. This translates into CASREGRTEAFF.

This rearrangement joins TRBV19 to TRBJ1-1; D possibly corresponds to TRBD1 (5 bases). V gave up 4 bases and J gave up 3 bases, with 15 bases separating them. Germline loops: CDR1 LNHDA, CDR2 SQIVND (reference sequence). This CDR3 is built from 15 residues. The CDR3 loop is CASSTSRGGHTEAFF. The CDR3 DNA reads TGTGCCAGTAGTACTTCTAGGGGAGGACACACTGAAGCTTTCTTT.

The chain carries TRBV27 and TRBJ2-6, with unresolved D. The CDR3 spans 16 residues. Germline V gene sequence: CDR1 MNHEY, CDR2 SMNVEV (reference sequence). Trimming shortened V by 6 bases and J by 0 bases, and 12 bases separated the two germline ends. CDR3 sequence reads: CASREFGFSGANVLTF. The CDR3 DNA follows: TGTGCCAGCAGGGAATTCGGGTTCTCTGGGGCCAACGTCCTGACTTTC.